This T cell receptor beta chain derives from a study of cytomegalovirus exposure and HLA in healthy donors. About the research overall: Some 85 million unique TCRs, all from HLA-typed donors, were included in an early release of the data. In terms of ancestry, the Caucasian-associated cluster contained roughly 80% of the roughly 400 genotyped donors. Study observations and caveats: A later analysis, which compared TCR beta chains of equal frequency, found the HLA-associated ones more clonally expanded. In an earlier analysis, most TCR beta V segments were productive about 87% or about 30% of the time.

The CDR3 is made up of 12 amino acids. With 3 bases removed from V and 9 bases from J, the gap between germline ends came to 12 bases. Germline V gives CDR1 SNHLY, CDR2 FYNNEI. The PCR made use of 60 Vbeta and 13 Jbeta primers. Measured with immunoSEQ multiplex PCR; TCRdb has only the in-frame clones, and not every one. The profile shows about 160,000 clones, around four fifths of them singletons. Details on this clone: Its antigen is still unknown.

The sequence derives from a man under 40 in good health and CMV-seronegative. The chain employs TRBV2 and TRBJ2-7; a weak D match, TRBD1 (6 bases). Sequenced input: PBMCs. Written as DNA, the CDR3 is TGTGCCAGCAGTGACCGGGACATTGTGCAGTACTTC. Translation: CASSDRDIVQYF. Drawing the rest from reference TRBV2 and TRBJ2-7, the complete variable domain is EPEVTQTPSHQVTQMGQEVILRCVPISNHLYFYWYRQILGQKVEFLVSFYNNEISEKSEIFDDQFSVERPDGSNFTLKIRSTKLEDSAMYFCASSDRDIVQYFGPGTRLTVT.